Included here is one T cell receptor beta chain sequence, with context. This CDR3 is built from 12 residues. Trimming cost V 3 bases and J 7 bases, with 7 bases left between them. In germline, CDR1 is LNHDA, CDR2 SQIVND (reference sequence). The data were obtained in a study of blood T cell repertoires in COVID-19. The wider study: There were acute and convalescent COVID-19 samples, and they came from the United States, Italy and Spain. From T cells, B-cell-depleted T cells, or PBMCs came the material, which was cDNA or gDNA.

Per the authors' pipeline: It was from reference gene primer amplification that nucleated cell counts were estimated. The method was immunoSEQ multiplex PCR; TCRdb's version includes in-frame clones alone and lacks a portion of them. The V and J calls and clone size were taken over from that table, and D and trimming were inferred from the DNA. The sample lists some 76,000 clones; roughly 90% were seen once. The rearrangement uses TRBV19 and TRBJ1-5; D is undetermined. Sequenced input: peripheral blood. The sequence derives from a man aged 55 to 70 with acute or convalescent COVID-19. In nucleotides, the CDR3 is TGTGCCAGTAGTATTTTCCGGCAGCCCCAGCATTTT. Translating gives CASSIFRQPQHF.